This T cell receptor (beta chain) was sequenced for a study of human thymus T cells. CDR1 and CDR2 from the germline V gene are MNHEY and SMNVEV (reference sequence). The V end lost 5 bases, the J end lost 1 base, and 17 bases lay between the germline ends. The CDR3 is made up of 16 amino acids. Corrective heart surgery yielded the resections from which the thymus tissue came. The assay was immunoSEQ multiplex PCR, and TCRdb's table has in-frame clones only and misses some. The sample contains roughly 130,000 clones, around 96% of which appear only once. The J gene is TRBJ1-1, the V gene TRBV27; D is perhaps TRBD1 (5 bases). The TCR originated in a boy younger than two with a congenital heart defect but otherwise immunologically healthy. Sample: thymus tissue. This CDR3 is CASSPTSGPPNTEAFF. The CDR3 nucleotides are TGTGCCAGCAGTCCCACTTCGGGACCGCCGAACACTGAAGCTTTCTTT.